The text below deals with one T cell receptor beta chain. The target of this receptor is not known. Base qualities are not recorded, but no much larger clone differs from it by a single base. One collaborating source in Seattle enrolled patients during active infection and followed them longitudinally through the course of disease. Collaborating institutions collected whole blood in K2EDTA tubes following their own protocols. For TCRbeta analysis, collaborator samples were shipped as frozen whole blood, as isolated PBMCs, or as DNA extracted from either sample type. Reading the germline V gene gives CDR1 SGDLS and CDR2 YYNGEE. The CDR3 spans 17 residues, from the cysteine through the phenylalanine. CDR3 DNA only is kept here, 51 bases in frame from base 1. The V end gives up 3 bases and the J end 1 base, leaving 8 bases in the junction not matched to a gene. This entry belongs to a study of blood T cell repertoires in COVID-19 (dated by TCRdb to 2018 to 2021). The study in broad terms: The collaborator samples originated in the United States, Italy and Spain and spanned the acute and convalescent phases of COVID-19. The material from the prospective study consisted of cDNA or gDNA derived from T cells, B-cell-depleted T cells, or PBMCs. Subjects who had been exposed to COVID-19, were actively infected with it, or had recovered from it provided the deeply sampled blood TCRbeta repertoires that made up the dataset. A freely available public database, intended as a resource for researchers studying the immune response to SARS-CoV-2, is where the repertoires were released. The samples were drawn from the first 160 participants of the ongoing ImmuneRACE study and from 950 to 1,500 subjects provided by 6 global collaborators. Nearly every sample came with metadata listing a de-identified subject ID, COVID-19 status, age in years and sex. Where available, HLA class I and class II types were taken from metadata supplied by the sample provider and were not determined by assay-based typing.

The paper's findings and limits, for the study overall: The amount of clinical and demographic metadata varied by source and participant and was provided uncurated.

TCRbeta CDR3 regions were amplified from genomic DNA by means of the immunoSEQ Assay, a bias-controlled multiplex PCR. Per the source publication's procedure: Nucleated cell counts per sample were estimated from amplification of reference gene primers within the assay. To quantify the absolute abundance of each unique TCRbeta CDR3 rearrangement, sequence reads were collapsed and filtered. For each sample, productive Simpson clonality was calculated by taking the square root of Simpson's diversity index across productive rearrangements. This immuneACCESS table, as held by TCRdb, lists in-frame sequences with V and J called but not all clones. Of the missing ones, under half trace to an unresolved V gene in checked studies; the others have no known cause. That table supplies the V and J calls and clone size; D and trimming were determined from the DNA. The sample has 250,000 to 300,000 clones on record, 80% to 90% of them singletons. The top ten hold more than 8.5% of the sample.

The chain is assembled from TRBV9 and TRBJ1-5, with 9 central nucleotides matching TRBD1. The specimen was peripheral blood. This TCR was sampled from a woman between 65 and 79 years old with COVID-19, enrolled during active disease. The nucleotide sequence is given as TGTGCCAGCAGCGGGGGCATGGGGACAGGGAGCAATCAGCCCCAGCATTTT. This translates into CASSGGMGTGSNQPQHF.